This T cell receptor (beta chain) comes out of a study of T cells after yellow fever vaccination. Overall study: Libraries from low-cell-number fractions were prepared with the SMART-Seq v4 Ultra Low Input RNA kit. Overall study findings and caveats: In post-booster samples, most primary-vaccination clones reappeared (just under 97% CD4, 70% to 90% CD8). Contaminants from the bulk population, in the form of abundant clonotypes, could be found in FACS-sorted repertoires.

For TCR, cDNA came from 5'RACE template switching, which added a universal primer site and UMIs. MiXCR, applied by TCRdb to the 5' RACE reads, yields one record per CDR3 protein. The table lists over 100,000 distinct CDR3 sequences, 8.4% of them singletons, with approximately 24% in the top ten. This clonotype was observed at least ten times. The antigen remains undetermined. The CDR3 sequence is 14 residues long. The germline gives CDR1 SGHVS, CDR2 FQNEAQ. V shed 6 bases and J shed 2 bases, with 10 bases lying between them. The TCR was taken from a young man who received the YFV17D yellow fever vaccine. This specimen consisted of CD8+ T cells sorted from PBMCs, obtained 45 days after the yellow fever booster vaccination. The chain combines TRBV7-8 with TRBJ2-2; D gene unclear. The CDR3 reads CASSLTFNTGELFF. Written as DNA, the CDR3 is TGTGCCAGCAGTTTAACCTTTAACACCGGGGAGCTGTTTTTT.